Sequencing of this TCR beta chain was carried out in a study of monozygotic twins with inflammatory bowel disease. Each UMI, carrying a 6-nucleotide sample barcode, came from template switching. TCRdb re-called the 5' RACE reads and catalogs CDR3 proteins one per entry, DNA excluded. This sample's clone table lists 80,000 or so distinct CDR3 sequences. Findings and limits, study-wide: Especially with disease activity, IBD patients shared fewer clonotypes with others than healthy twins did.

This CDR3 comprises 11 residues. Germline V gene data show CDR1 as SGHAT and CDR2 as FQNNGV. Concerning this clonotype: Antigen specificity is unknown.

Sequencing input: blood. This sequence joins TRBV11-2 and TRBJ1-2; TCRdb selects TRBD1, and the lack of DNA leaves this call unchecked. The TCR sequence derives from a human donor with ulcerative colitis or Crohn's disease, or a healthy co-twin of an affected twin (not recorded which). CDR3 protein: CASPGFYGYTF.